This T cell receptor (beta chain) appears in the sequencing data of a study of cytomegalovirus exposure and HLA in healthy donors. General observations from the study: According to a later analysis, donors in an Asian-associated ancestry cluster reportedly had fewer N-insertions than the 666-donor mean.

As to this clone: Its cognate antigen is unknown.

V was pared by 3 bases and J by 2 bases, with 11 bases between. Germline V CDR1 and CDR2: SGHNT, YENEEA. CDR3 size: 14 residues. In the PCR, 60 Vbeta and 13 Jbeta primers were used. Generated by immunoSEQ multiplex PCR, the TCRdb table keeps only in-frame clones and is missing some. The sample lists more than 130,000 clones, roughly 76% occurring once. The TCR sequence derives from a human donor in good health. Sequencing was performed on PBMCs. The V and J genes are TRBV11-3 and TRBJ2-7; a weak D match, TRBD2 (5 bases). CDR3 residues: CASSLEAVTYEQYF. The CDR3 DNA reads TGTGCCAGCAGCTTGGAGGCCGTGACCTACGAGCAGTACTTC. The variable domain in full, completed from reference TRBV11-3 and TRBJ2-7, reads EAGVVQSPRYKIIEKKQPVAFWCNPISGHNTLYWYLQNLGQGPELLIRYENEEAVDDSQLPKDRFSAERLKGVDSTLKIQPAELGDSAVYLCASSLEAVTYEQYFGPGTRLTVT.